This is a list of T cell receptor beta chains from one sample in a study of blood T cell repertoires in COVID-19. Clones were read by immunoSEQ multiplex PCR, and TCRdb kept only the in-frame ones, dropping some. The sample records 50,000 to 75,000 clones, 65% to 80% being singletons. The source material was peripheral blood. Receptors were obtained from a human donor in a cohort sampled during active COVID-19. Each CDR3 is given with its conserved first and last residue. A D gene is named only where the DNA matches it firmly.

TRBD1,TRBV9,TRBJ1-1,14,CASSVDGQGFEAFF
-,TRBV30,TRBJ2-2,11,CAWMVGGELFF
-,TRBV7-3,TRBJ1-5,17,CASSPAPHRVRNQPQHF
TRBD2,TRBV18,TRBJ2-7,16,CASSPPWTSGVNEQYF
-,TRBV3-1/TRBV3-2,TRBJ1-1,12,CASSLVEGEAFF
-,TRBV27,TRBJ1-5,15,CASSSLDRDNQPQHF
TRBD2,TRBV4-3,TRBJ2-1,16,CASSQDHLAGGPGQFF
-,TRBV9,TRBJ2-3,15,CASSPRFGSTDTQYF
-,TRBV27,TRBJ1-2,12,CASSSQGYGYTF
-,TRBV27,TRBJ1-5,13,CASSYRVRQPQHF
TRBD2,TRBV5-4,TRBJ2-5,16,CASSGLGGSGQETQYF
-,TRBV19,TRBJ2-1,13,CASSPDSYNEQFF
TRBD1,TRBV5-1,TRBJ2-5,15,CASSLGDRGSETQYF
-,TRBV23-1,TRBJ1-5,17,CASSPQGSREGGQPQHF
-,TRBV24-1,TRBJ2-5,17,CATSEAKTRGRRETQYF
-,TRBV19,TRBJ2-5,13,CASSSRGRRTQYF
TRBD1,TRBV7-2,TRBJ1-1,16,CASRPWLGQGNTEAFF
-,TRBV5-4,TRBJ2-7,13,CASSITRRDEQYF
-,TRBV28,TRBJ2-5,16,CASRSSGRGNGETQYF
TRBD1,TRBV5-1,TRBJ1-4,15,CASSDSGTGGGKLFF
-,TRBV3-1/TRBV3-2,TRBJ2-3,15,CASSHATRGGDTQYF
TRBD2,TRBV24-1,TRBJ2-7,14,CATSDPWEGSEQYF
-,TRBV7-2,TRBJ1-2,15,CASSLSPGEGYGYTF
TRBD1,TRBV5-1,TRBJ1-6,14,CASREDRTNSPLHF
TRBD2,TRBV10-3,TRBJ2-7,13,CAITGTGGYEQYF